This entry lists 6 T cell receptor beta chains sequenced from one sample in a study of T cells after yellow fever vaccination. TCRdb re-derived calls from the 5' RACE reads in MiXCR, one entry per CDR3 protein. The sample gives nearly 45,000 distinct CDR3 sequences, approximately 6.3% of which show up once; 15% is in the top ten. The sample in question was CD8+ T cells not binding an NS4B(214-222) dextramer, sorted from PBMCs, obtained 45 days after the yellow fever booster vaccination. All receptors come from a man between 25 and 39 years old who received the YFV17D yellow fever vaccine.

There are many counts of this clonotype. This chain connects TRBV27 to TRBJ2-7; no firm D call. V lost 5 bases to trimming and J lost 0 bases, with 8 bases between them. Germline-derived CDR1 and CDR2 are MNHEY and SMNVEV (reference sequence). This CDR3 region has 13 residues. The CDR3 coding sequence is TGTGCCAGCAGTGTGGACGACTCCTACGAGCAGTACTTC. It is translated as CASSVDDSYEQYF.

This clonotype was seen many times. The rearrangement links TRBV12-3 or TRBV12-4 to TRBJ2-7; D uncertain. CDR3 length: 12 residues. Trimming took off 2 bases at V and 5 bases at J, with 7 bases between the two ends. CDR3 in DNA: TGTGCCAGCAGTTTAAACCGCGACGAGCAGTACTTC. Its protein product is CASSLNRDEQYF.

This clonotype was recorded at least ten times. The chain combines TRBV27 with TRBJ2-3, with D perhaps matching TRBD2 (6 bases). Trimming cost V 0 bases and J 1 base, with 14 bases left between them. The germline CDR1 and CDR2 sequences are MNHEY and SMNVEV (reference sequence). The length of the CDR3 is 17 residues. This chain's CDR3 is CASSLSATSGGTDTQYF. The CDR3 DNA is TGTGCCAGCAGTTTATCCGCGACTAGTGGGGGCACAGATACGCAGTATTTT.

This clonotype was found many times. The chain has TRBV7-9 and TRBJ1-2, with 7 bases matching TRBD1. The CDR3 consists of 15 residues. In germline, CDR1 is SEHNR, CDR2 FQNEAQ (reference sequence). Germline trimming cut 4 bases from V and 5 bases from J; bases unmatched to any gene: 10. The CDR3 DNA sequence: TGTGCCAGCAGCTCCTCAGGGGGGGCCGGGTATGGCTACACCTTC. It specifies CASSSSGGAGYGYTF.

Details on this clonotype: Given a much more abundant clone one base away, this may be a read error. This sequence joins TRBV24-1 and TRBJ2-3; D possibly corresponds to TRBD2 (6 bases). This CDR3 has 15 amino acids. Per the germline V gene, CDR1 is KGHDR and CDR2 is SFDVKD. CDR3 protein: CVTSGGKDITDTQYF. CDR3 DNA sequence: TGTGTCACCAGTGGGGGGAAAGACATCACAGATACGCAGTATTTT.

Details on this clonotype: A clone one base away is much larger, so this may be a read error. This chain connects TRBV5-1 to TRBJ1-4, with 7 bases identical to TRBD1. This CDR3 region has 15 residues. The V gene's germline CDR1 is SGHRS and CDR2 YFSETQ. The CDR3 coding sequence is TGCGCCAGCAGCCCTGAGGCAGGGGGAGGAGAAAGACTGTTTTTT. It codes for CASSPEAGGGERLFF.